This TCR beta chain was sequenced during a study of STAT5B mutations in CD4+ large granular lymphocyte leukemia (dated by TCRdb to between 2021 and 2024). A note on the overall study: Among the healthy controls, the CDR3 'QG' motif was associated with a particular HLA allele. The study compared the TCRbeta repertoires of patients with CD4+ T-cell large granular lymphocyte leukemia against the TCRbeta repertoires of healthy blood donors. Flow cytometry on FACSCanto II or FACSVerse confirmed that purified fractions exceeded 95% purity among lymphocytes.

Concerning this clone itself: Its binding antigen is unknown. One base away there is no much larger clone; base qualities are not given.

The immunoSEQ assay at survey resolution was applied to genomic DNA for sequencing of TCRbeta rearrangements. Per the source publication's procedure: In the TCR sequencing data, the lowest productive clonotype frequency that could be detected was 2.59 x 10-5. Only productive TCRbeta rearrangements, meaning sequences that were complete and in-frame, were kept for the analyses. Clonality for each sample was calculated as Simpson clonality in the immunoSEQ Analyzer version 3.0. Clones were grouped by frequency into very rare, small, medium, large (1-20%) or hyperexpanded (>20%) categories. Generation probabilities were estimated with OLGA 1.2.3, V-gene circos plots were generated with VDJtools, specificities were searched for in VDJdb, and CDR3 motifs were identified with GLIPH. The clones in this table, taken by TCRdb from immuneACCESS, are in-frame only. Not every clone is retained; where verified, under half of the shortfall comes from an unresolved V gene, and the cause of the rest is unknown. The DNA gave D and trimming, while V, J and clone size come from that table. Counted in this sample were under 25,000 clones; approximately 75% of them appeared once. 0.55% to 0.65% of the sample comes from the top ten.

The healthy controls were around 35 blood donors, and the buffy coats of these donors were supplied by the Finnish Red Cross blood service. All TCR-sequenced material derived from peripheral blood: patient blood samples and healthy donor buffy coats. Peripheral blood mononuclear cells were isolated by Ficoll-Hypaque gradient centrifugation. For the healthy controls, CD4+ cells were obtained from buffy coats by magnetic purification. The Gentra Puregene Cell and Tissue kit was used for genomic DNA extraction, and quantification was performed on a Qubit 2.0 fluorometer. Overall study outcomes, separate from this receptor: CD4-sorted patient repertoires appeared more clonal than healthy CD4+ repertoires, and this difference persisted after removing the putative leukemic clones. TRBV06-family usage was enriched among the top patient clones (8/27) compared with healthy controls (2/35). Data were not HLA-matched; higher clonality in CD4+ versus CD8+ T-LGLL could reflect the relatively small sample size. Main leukemic clonotypes were private to each patient, although 20% to 25% of the main leukemic clonotypes were found at low frequency in the non-leukemic repertoires of other patients.

CDR1 ENHRY and CDR2 SYGVKD were looked up in the germline V gene. The CDR3 numbers 14 residues from cysteine through phenylalanine. Only CDR3 DNA is held: 42 bases, read in frame from base 1. V lost 3 bases and J lost 4 bases; the stretch between them is 12 bases long. Sequenced sample: CD4+ T cells from blood buffy coats. The clonotype originates from a human donor in good health. This chain is built from TRBV10-3 and TRBJ1-2; the D segment cannot be called with confidence. The DNA reads as follows: TGTGCCATCAGTGATGGGGAGATGGGCTATGGCTACACCTTC. This codes for CAISDGEMGYGYTF.